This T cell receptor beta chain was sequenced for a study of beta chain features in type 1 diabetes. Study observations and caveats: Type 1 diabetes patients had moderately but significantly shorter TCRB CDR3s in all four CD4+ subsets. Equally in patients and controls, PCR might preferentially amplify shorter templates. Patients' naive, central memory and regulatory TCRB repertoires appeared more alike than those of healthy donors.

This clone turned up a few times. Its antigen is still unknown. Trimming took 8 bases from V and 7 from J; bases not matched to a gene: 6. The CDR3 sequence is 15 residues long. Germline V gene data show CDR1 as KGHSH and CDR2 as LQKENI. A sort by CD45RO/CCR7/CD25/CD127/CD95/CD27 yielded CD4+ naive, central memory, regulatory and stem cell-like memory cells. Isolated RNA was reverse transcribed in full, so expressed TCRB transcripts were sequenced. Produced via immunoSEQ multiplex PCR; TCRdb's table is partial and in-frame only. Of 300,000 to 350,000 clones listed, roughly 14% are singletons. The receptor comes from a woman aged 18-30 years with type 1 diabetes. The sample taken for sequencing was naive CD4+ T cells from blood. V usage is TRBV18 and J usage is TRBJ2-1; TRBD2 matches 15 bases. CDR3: CASRSGTSGRNEQFF. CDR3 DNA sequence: TGTGCCAGCCGGTCCGGGACTAGCGGGAGGAATGAGCAGTTCTTC.